This T cell receptor (beta chain) was observed in a study of cytomegalovirus exposure and HLA in healthy donors. Libraries were prepared by immunoSEQ multiplex PCR; TCRdb keeps only in-frame clonotypes and omits some of them. The table includes about 71,000 clones, about 95% detected once. Germline V gene lookup returns CDR1 MNHNY and CDR2 SVGAGI (reference sequence). V was pared by 7 bases and J by 2 bases, with 11 bases between. The CDR3 runs to 13 residues. This TCR came from a young woman in good health and CMV-seronegative. Source material: PBMCs. The rearrangement joins TRBV6-6 to TRBJ2-5, with a possible D match to TRBD1 (6 bases). Written as DNA, the CDR3 is TGTGCCAGCACAGGGACAACTCAAGAGACCCAGTACTTC. Its protein is CASTGTTQETQYF.